Described below is a single T cell receptor (beta chain) sequence and its context. The specificity of this receptor is unknown. Base qualities are not recorded, but no much larger clone differs from it by a single base. Peripheral blood CD8+ and CD4+ T cells from healthy donors, Susac syndrome patients and multiple sclerosis patients were profiled using high-throughput TCR beta sequencing. Multiple sclerosis controls were treatment-naive patients with stable or active relapsing-remitting disease fulfilling revised McDonald criteria. CD8+ TEMRA cells were enriched by FACS, while bulk CD8+ and CD4+ T cells were purified by magnetic negative isolation. Blood was collected in EDTA tubes and processed within 24 hours, with PBMCs isolated through density gradient centrifugation. PBMCs intended for TCR sequencing were frozen in liquid nitrogen and were later thawed in a 37 degrees C water bath. The sorted or isolated CD4+, CD8+ and CD8+ TEMRA cells had a purity of 90% or higher.

This sample stems from a study of CD8 T cells in Susac syndrome (dated by TCRdb to 2018 to 2020). A note on the overall study: Repertoire sequencing was used to test whether CD8+ T cell activation and differentiation in Susac syndrome was antigen driven.

The cysteine opens and the phenylalanine closes a CDR3 of 13 amino acids. Only the CDR3 DNA is retained, 39 bases long and in frame from the first base. Looking up the germline V gene yields CDR1 SGHDT and CDR2 YYEEEE. Trimming removed 1 base from V and 0 bases from J, leaving 4 bases between the germline ends. RNA was extracted using the RNeasy kit, and about 0.45 to 1 microgram was reverse transcribed with random hexamers. The immunoSEQ multiplex PCR assay, which covers 54 Vbeta and 13 Jbeta segments, was used to amplify TCR beta CDR3 regions. PCR amplification bias was corrected using a synthetic template baseline for primer optimization and computational correction. As for how the authors treated the data: Reads were assigned to V, D and J genes according to IMGT and analyzed in immunoSEQ Analyzer, with only productive sequences retained. Clonality was computed as one minus Shannon entropy normalized by log2 of the number of productive unique sequences. Public and private clones were assessed among the 100 most prevalent clones of each patient and control. Clones were defined as Susac-specific if absent from the healthy and MS cohorts, from under 1,200 published viral clones and from other ImmuneACCESS disease sequences. Starting from the raw public reads, TCRdb applied fastp trimming at Q25, assembled clones with MiXCR and retained in-frame beta chains. Every CDR3 protein is listed once, alongside the most common genes and DNA of its rows. These V and J calls are TCRdb output, not the study's own analysis. For this sample the table gives 120,000 to 150,000 distinct CDR3 sequences, of which around 95% were detected only once. 0.11% of the sample rests with the top ten.

Here is what the overall study found, with its caveats: The number of individuals in the TCR sequencing and HLA analysis was acknowledged as relatively small.

The V and J genes are TRBV5-6 and TRBJ1-1; the D segment cannot be called with confidence. The specimen sequenced was CD4+ T cells from PBMCs. This clonotype originated in a human donor with multiple sclerosis. The nucleotide sequence is TGTGCCAGCAGCTTGACACTGAACACTGAAGCTTTCTTT. Its protein reads: CASSLTLNTEAFF.